This section outlines one TCR beta chain sequence together with its context. This entry is derived from a study of T cell changes during pregnancy in multiple sclerosis. The method was immunoSEQ multiplex PCR; TCRdb's version includes in-frame clones alone and lacks a portion of them. Here the sample spans 60,000 to 75,000 clones, about 93% being singletons. The receptor was derived from a female donor with multiple sclerosis, enrolled in a pregnancy study. The sequencing here drew on CD8+ T cells from peripheral blood mononuclear cells, taken in the second trimester of pregnancy.

CDR3 DNA: TGTGCCAGCAGTGACTATCTAGCGGGAGCGGGCGATGAGCAGTTCTTC. Protein: CASSDYLAGAGDEQFF. The chain recombines TRBV2 with TRBJ2-1, with TRBD2 matching 10 bases. The ends lost 3 bases at V and 8 bases at J; junction bases unmatched: 10. This CDR3 comprises 16 residues. The germline V gene encodes CDR1 SNHLY and CDR2 FYNNEI.